The 17 T cell receptor beta chains below come from one sample, sequenced in a study of pediatric ulcerative colitis. The assay was immunoSEQ multiplex PCR, and TCRdb's table has in-frame clones only and misses some. The sample records 64,000 or so clones, around 80% being singletons. Sequencing was performed on blood. All receptors derive from a boy between 10 and 17 years old with moderate ulcerative colitis.

The rearrangement uses TRBV19 and TRBJ1-1; maybe TRBD1 (5 bases). The CDR3 sequence is 14 residues long. Per the germline V gene, CDR1 is LNHDA and CDR2 is SQIVND (reference sequence). Trimming shortened V by 9 bases and J by 3 bases, and 17 bases separated the two germline ends. In nucleotides, the CDR3 is TGTGCCAGCGTGGTAGGGCAGGGTTACACTGAAGCTTTCTTT. Protein: CASVVGQGYTEAFF.

This clone was detected only once. This rearrangement joins TRBV9 to TRBJ2-3, with 10 bases fitting TRBD2. CDR3 length: 16 amino acids. Germline CDR1 and CDR2: SGDLS and YYNGEE. V shed 0 bases, J shed 2 bases, and the junction held 3 bases outside the gene matches. The CDR3 spells CASSVGLAGLTDTQYF. Written as DNA, the CDR3 is TGTGCCAGCAGCGTAGGACTAGCGGGCCTCACAGATACGCAGTATTTT.

The CDR3 DNA sequence: TGTGCCAGTAGTATCCGCAGGCTCTATGGCTACACCTTC. This sequence encodes CASSIRRLYGYTF. V is TRBV19 and J is TRBJ1-2; D is ambiguous. The V gene's germline CDR1 is LNHDA and CDR2 SQIVND (reference sequence). The V end lost 3 bases, the J end lost 4 bases, and 9 bases lay between the germline ends. The CDR3 has 13 residues.

The chain links TRBV2 to TRBJ1-2; D uncertain. Looked up from germline, CDR1 is SNHLY and CDR2 is FYNNEI. The CDR3 contains 15 residues. The V and J ends lost 1 base and 4 bases respectively, with 13 bases between them. The CDR3 bases are TGTGCCAGCAGTGAAGTGGTTGCCCCTGTCTATGGCTACACCTTC. This sequence encodes CASSEVVAPVYGYTF.

V gene TRBV7-8 combines with J gene TRBJ1-1, with 7 bases that match TRBD1. Unmatched junction bases numbered 4, after V lost 5 bases and J lost 1 base. CDR1 is SGHVS, CDR2 FQNEAQ, per germline. There are 14 residues in the CDR3. The CDR3 DNA reads as TGTGCCAGCAGCCCCGGGACAGCGAACACTGAAGCTTTCTTT. It codes for CASSPGTANTEAFF.

The CDR3 region is CAWSVANTGELFF. The CDR3 region has the DNA TGTGCCTGGAGTGTAGCAAACACCGGGGAGCTGTTTTTT. The rearrangement uses TRBV30 and TRBJ2-2; D call uncertain. The CDR3 spans 13 residues. V was clipped by 0 bases and J by 2 bases, with 4 bases between them. CDR1 and CDR2 (germline): GTSNPN, SVGIG (reference sequence).

The chain combines TRBV19 with TRBJ1-1; D not resolved. The CDR3 is made up of 14 amino acids. CDR1 is LNHDA and CDR2 is SQIVND in the germline V gene (reference sequence). V was cut by 0 bases and J by 11 bases, with 16 bases left in between. In DNA, the CDR3 is TGTGCCAGTAGTATAGATGGGAGGCCTAACCGCGCTTTCTTT. It encodes CASSIDGRPNRAFF. The complete variable domain, with remaining parts taken from reference TRBV19 and TRBJ1-1, reads DGGITQSPKYLFRKEGQNVTLSCEQNLNHDAMYWYRQDPGQGLRLIYYSQIVNDFQKGDIAEGYSVSREKKESFPLTVTSAQKNPTAFYLCASSIDGRPNRAFFGQGTRLTVV.

The gene calls are TRBV28 and TRBJ2-1; 7 positions agree with TRBD1. The V gene's germline CDR1 is MDHEN and CDR2 SYDVKM. The CDR3 consists of 15 residues. The V segment lost 9 bases and the J segment 1 base; nucleotides outside the gene matches: 9. The CDR3 loop reads CARPRQGSSYNEQFF. CDR3 bases: TGTGCCAGACCAAGACAGGGATCTTCCTACAATGAGCAGTTCTTC.

This clone was recorded once. In nucleotides, the CDR3 is TGCGCCAGCAGCCCTTCAGTCGAAACTGAAGAGACCCAGTACTTC. Translated, it gives CASSPSVETEETQYF. The chain is built from TRBV5-1 and TRBJ2-5; no clear D gene. This CDR3 spans 15 amino acids. From germline, CDR1 is SGHRS and CDR2 YFSETQ. With 4 bases removed from V and 3 bases from J, the gap between germline ends came to 16 bases.

This chain uses TRBV27 with TRBJ1-6; tentative D call: TRBD1 (5 bases). CDR1 is MNHEY and CDR2 is SMNVEV in the germline V gene (reference sequence). The CDR3 contains 16 residues. V lost 1 base to trimming and J lost 9 bases, with 16 bases between them. This chain's CDR3 is CASSLYWALGGSPLHF. Here the CDR3 DNA reads TGTGCCAGCAGTTTATATTGGGCTTTGGGGGGTTCACCCCTCCACTTT.

V gene TRBV7-2 combines with J gene TRBJ1-2, with unresolved D. V lost 0 bases and J 7 bases, leaving 15 bases between the germline ends. CDR3 size: 15 residues. Per germline, CDR1 SGHTA and CDR2 FQGNSA. CDR3 sequence: CASSLADLGQSGYTF. DNA for the CDR3: TGTGCCAGCAGCTTAGCAGACCTCGGGCAGTCTGGCTACACCTTC.

The J gene is TRBJ1-1, the V gene TRBV30; D is undetermined. Germline assignment: CDR1 GTSNPN and CDR2 SVGIG (reference sequence). V was trimmed by 8 bases and J by 0 bases, leaving 19 bases between them. This CDR3 has 15 amino acids. CDR3 coding DNA: TGTGCCCAACAAGAACTACGAAATCTGAACACTGAAGCTTTCTTT. It codes for CAQQELRNLNTEAFF.

CDR3 protein: CASSRPTGEGSPLHF. The CDR3 DNA is TGTGCCAGCAGCCGACCGACAGGGGAGGGATCACCCCTCCACTTT. This chain uses TRBV16 with TRBJ1-6, with 8 bases that match TRBD1. Germline V gene sequence: CDR1 KGHSY, CDR2 FQNENV. After removal of 4 bases from V and 10 bases from J, the junction contained 9 bases not matched to a gene. CDR3 length: 15 residues.

The chain carries TRBV9 and TRBJ1-1; 8 bases are a match to TRBD1. CDR1 and CDR2 from the germline V gene are SGDLS and YYNGEE. V trimming: 0 bases; J trimming: 4 bases; junction bases outside the gene matches: 14. The CDR3 spans 18 residues. The CDR3 region has the DNA TGTGCCAGCAGCGTAGTAGAGACAGGGGTTGGAATTGGCACTGAAGCTTTCTTT. Protein sequence: CASSVVETGVGIGTEAFF. Based on the CDR3 plus reference TRBV9 and TRBJ1-1, the full variable domain is DSGVTQTPKHLITATGQRVTLRCSPRSGDLSVYWYQQSLDQGLQFLIQYYNGEERAKGNILERFSAQQFPDLHSELNLSSLELGDSALYFCASSVVETGVGIGTEAFFGQGTRLTVV.

The V call is TRBV27, the J call TRBJ2-7; 10 positions match TRBD1. V lost 7 bases and J lost 2; bases outside the gene matches: 8. This CDR3 has 15 amino acids. In germline, CDR1 is MNHEY, CDR2 SMNVEV (reference sequence). The CDR3 reads CASTYTGTGAYEQYF. The DNA for the CDR3 is TGTGCCAGCACCTACACCGGGACAGGGGCCTACGAGCAGTACTTC.

V is TRBV7-6 and J is TRBJ2-7, with D tentatively TRBD2 (6 bases). The CDR3 contains 13 residues. V lost 0 bases and J lost 4, with 7 bases in between. Germline CDR1 reads SGHVS; CDR2 reads FNYEAQ. CDR3 bases: TGTGCCAGCAGCTTAGCCGGGAGTTACGAGCAGTACTTC. This gives the protein CASSLAGSYEQYF.

This chain links TRBV19 with TRBJ2-2; D remains ambiguous. CDR1 is LNHDA and CDR2 is SQIVND in the germline V gene (reference sequence). The CDR3 sequence is 16 residues long. V was trimmed by 2 bases and J by 6 bases, leaving 16 bases between them. The CDR3 bases are TGTGCCAGTAGTATACGCGGCAGGAGACTCTCCGGGGAGCTGTTTTTT. This gives the protein CASSIRGRRLSGELFF.